The 3 T cell receptor beta chains below all came from one sample that was sequenced in a study of long-term antiretroviral therapy in people with HIV. Survey-level immunoSEQ v3.0 assays were run. The table came from immunoSEQ multiplex PCR; TCRdb's copy has only in-frame clones and leaves some out. The sample contains 20,000 to 30,000 clones, around 90% of which appear only once. The specimen was unsorted PBMCs, collected 1.8 years before starting antiretroviral therapy. The source of these receptors is a man in his fifties or sixties with HIV.

The V and J genes are TRBV6-5 and TRBJ1-1, with 8 positions matching TRBD1. The CDR3 sequence is 14 residues long. The germline CDR1 and CDR2 sequences are MNHEY and SVGAGI. The V segment lost 6 bases and the J segment 5 bases; nucleotides outside the gene matches: 8. The CDR3 nucleotides read TGTGCCAGCAGCGTCGCAGGGGGCAGTACTGAAGCTTTCTTT. Its translation: CASSVAGGSTEAFF.

The V call is TRBV5-1, the J call TRBJ2-7; tentatively, D is TRBD2 (6 bases). Trimming left V 4 bases short and J 3 bases short, with 14 bases between. The CDR3 spans 14 residues. Germline V gene data show CDR1 as SGHRS and CDR2 as YFSETQ. CDR3 bases: TGCGCCAGCAGCCGACCCGGGGGATTCTACGAGCAGTACTTC. This encodes CASSRPGGFYEQYF.

This rearrangement joins TRBV2 to TRBJ1-5; no reliable D call. Deletions cut 2 bases from V and 0 bases from J, with 8 bases between. This CDR3 region has 15 residues. The V gene's germline CDR1 is SNHLY and CDR2 FYNNEI. The CDR3 bases are TGTGCCAGCAGTGAAAAGGGTTATAGCAATCAGCCCCAGCATTTT. Encoded protein: CASSEKGYSNQPQHF. Full variable domain (missing parts from reference TRBV2 and TRBJ1-5): EPEVTQTPSHQVTQMGQEVILRCVPISNHLYFYWYRQILGQKVEFLVSFYNNEISEKSEIFDDQFSVERPDGSNFTLKIRSTKLEDSAMYFCASSEKGYSNQPQHFGDGTRLSIL.